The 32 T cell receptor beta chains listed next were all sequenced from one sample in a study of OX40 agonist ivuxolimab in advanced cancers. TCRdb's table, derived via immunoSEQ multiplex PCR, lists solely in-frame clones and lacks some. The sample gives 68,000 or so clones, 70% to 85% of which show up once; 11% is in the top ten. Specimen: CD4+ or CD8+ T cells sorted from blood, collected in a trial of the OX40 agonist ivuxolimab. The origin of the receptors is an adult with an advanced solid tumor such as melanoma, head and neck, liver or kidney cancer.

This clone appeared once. CDR3 nucleotide sequence: TGTGCCAGCAGCTTAGGAGGGAGCGGCTATGGCTACACCTTC. Protein sequence: CASSLGGSGYGYTF. This chain links TRBV7-2 with TRBJ1-2, with D unresolved. The CDR3 length is 14 residues. The V end lost 1 base, the J end lost 4 bases, and 10 bases lay between the germline ends. Germline V gene data show CDR1 as SGHTA and CDR2 as FQGNSA.

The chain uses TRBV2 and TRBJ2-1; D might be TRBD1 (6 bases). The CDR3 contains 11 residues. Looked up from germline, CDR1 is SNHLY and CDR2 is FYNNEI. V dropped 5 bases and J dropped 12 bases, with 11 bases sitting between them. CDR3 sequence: CASSMGAVQFF. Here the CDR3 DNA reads TGTGCCAGCAGTATGGGGGCCGTGCAGTTCTTC. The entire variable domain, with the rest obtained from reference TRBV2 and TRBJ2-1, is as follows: EPEVTQTPSHQVTQMGQEVILRCVPISNHLYFYWYRQILGQKVEFLVSFYNNEISEKSEIFDDQFSVERPDGSNFTLKIRSTKLEDSAMYFCASSMGAVQFFGPGTRLTVL.

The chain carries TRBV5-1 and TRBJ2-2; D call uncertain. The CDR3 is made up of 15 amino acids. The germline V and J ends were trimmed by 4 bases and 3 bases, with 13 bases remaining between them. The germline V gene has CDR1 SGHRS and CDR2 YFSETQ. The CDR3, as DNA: TGCGCCAGCAGCCCCGGCCCCCGGGACACCGGGGAGCTGTTTTTT. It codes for CASSPGPRDTGELFF.

CDR3 in amino acids: CASSPGVAGAYEQYF. The CDR3 bases are TGTGCCAGCAGTCCGGGGGTAGCGGGAGCCTACGAGCAGTACTTC. The chain employs TRBV7-2 and TRBJ2-7; 9 bases map to TRBD2. The CDR3 loop spans 15 amino acids. The germline V gene encodes CDR1 SGHTA and CDR2 FQGNSA. Unmatched junction bases numbered 8, after V lost 6 bases and J lost 2 bases. Filled out from reference TRBV7-2 and TRBJ2-7, the complete variable domain reads GAGVSQSPSNKVTEKGKDVELRCDPISGHTALYWYRQSLGQGLEFLIYFQGNSAPDKSGLPSDRFSAERTGGSVSTLTIQRTQQEDSAVYLCASSPGVAGAYEQYFGPGTRLTVT.

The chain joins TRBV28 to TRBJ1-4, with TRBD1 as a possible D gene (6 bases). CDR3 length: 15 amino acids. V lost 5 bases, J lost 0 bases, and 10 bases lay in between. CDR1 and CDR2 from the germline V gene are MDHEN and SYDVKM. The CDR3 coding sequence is TGTGCCAGCAGTGGCCAGGGGACAACTAATGAAAAACTGTTTTTT. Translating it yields CASSGQGTTNEKLFF.

This chain's CDR3 is CASSDLRGVNEQFF. CDR3 DNA: TGTGCCAGCAGCGATCTTCGGGGGGTTAATGAGCAGTTCTTC. The V gene is TRBV9, the J gene TRBJ2-1; 7 bases are shared with TRBD2. The CDR3 has 14 residues. Trimming removed 3 bases from V and 7 bases from J; junction bases left unmatched: 7. Per germline, CDR1 SGDLS and CDR2 YYNGEE.

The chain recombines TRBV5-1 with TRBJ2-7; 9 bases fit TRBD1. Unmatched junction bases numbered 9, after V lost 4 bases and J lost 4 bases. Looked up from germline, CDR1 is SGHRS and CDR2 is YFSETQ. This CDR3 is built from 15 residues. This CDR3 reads CASSPGTGRSYEQYF. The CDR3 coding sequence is TGCGCCAGCAGCCCGGGGACAGGGAGAAGTTACGAGCAGTACTTC.

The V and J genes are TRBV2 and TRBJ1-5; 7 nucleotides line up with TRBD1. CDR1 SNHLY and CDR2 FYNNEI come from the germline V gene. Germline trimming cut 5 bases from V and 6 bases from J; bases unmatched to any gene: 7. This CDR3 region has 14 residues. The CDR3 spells CASSSEGASQPQHF. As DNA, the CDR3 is TGTGCCAGCAGTTCCGAGGGGGCTTCTCAGCCCCAGCATTTT.

CDR3 sequence: CSAIDYPEQFF. For the CDR3, the DNA is TGCAGTGCGATCGACTACCCGGAGCAGTTCTTC. This chain joins TRBV20-1 and TRBJ2-1; tentative D call: TRBD2 (5 bases). The CDR3 runs 11 residues. CDR1 DFQATT and CDR2 SNEGSKA come from the germline V gene (reference sequence). Trimming removed 6 bases from V and 10 bases from J, with 13 bases in between.

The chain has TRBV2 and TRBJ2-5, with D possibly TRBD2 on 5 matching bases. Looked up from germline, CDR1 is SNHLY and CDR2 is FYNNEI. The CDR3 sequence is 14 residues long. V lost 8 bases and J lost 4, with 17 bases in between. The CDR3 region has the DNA TGTGCCAGCGCAGGACTGGCTGTGGGAGAGACCCAGTACTTC. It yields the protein CASAGLAVGETQYF.

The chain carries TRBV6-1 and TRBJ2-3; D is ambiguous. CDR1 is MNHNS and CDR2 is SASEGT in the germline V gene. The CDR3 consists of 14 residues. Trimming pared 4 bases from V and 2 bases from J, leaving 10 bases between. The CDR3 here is CASSVGPHTDTQYF. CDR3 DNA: TGTGCCAGCAGTGTAGGTCCCCACACAGATACGCAGTATTTT.

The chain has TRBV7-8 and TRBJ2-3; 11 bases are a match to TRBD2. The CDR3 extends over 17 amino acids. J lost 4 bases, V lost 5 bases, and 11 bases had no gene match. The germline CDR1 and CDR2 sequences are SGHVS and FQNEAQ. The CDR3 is CASSIRVSGGVSDTQYF. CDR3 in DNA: TGTGCCAGCAGCATAAGGGTTAGCGGGGGGGTATCAGATACGCAGTATTTT.

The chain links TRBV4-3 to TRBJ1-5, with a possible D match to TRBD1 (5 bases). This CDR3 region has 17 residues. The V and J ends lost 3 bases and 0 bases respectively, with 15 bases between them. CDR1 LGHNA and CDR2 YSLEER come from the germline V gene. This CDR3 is CASSQNRDFYSNQPQHF. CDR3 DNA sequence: TGCGCCAGCAGCCAGAACCGGGACTTCTATAGCAATCAGCCCCAGCATTTT.

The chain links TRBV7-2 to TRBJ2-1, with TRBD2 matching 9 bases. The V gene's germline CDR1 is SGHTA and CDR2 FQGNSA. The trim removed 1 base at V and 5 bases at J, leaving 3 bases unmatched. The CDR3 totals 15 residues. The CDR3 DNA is TGTGCCAGCAGCTTAGGGCTAGCGGGAAACAATGAGCAGTTCTTC. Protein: CASSLGLAGNNEQFF.

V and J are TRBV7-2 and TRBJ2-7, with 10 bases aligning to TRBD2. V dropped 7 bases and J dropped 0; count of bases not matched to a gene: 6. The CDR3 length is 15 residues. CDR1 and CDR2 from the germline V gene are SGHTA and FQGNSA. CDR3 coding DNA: TGTGCCAGCAAGGCAGCGGGGGGGCCCTCCTACGAGCAGTACGTC. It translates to CASKAAGGPSYEQYV.

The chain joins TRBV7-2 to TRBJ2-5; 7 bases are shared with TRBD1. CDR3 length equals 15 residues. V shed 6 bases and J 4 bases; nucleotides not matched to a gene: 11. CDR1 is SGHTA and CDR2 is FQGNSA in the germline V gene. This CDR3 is CASSTGTAGRETQYF. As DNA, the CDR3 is TGTGCCAGCAGTACCGGGACAGCCGGACGAGAGACCCAGTACTTC.

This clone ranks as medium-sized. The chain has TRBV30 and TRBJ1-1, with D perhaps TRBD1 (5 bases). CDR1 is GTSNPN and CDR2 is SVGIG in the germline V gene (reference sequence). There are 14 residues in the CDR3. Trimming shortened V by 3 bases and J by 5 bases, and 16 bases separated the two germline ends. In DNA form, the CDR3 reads TGTGCCTGGAGCGATGAAGGGGTTTCGACTGAAGCTTTCTTT. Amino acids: CAWSDEGVSTEAFF.

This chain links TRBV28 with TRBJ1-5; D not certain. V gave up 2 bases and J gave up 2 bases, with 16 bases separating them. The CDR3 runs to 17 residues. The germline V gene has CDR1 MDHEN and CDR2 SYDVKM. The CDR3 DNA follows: TGTGCCAGCAGTTTAGGGCACAAGAACCAGCGCAATCAGCCCCAGCATTTT. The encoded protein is CASSLGHKNQRNQPQHF.

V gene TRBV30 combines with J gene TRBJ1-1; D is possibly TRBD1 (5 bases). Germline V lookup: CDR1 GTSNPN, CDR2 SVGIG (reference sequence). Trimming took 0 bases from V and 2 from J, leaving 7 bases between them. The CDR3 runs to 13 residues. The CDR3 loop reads CAWSVTANTEAFF. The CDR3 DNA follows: TGTGCCTGGAGTGTGACAGCTAACACTGAAGCTTTCTTT.

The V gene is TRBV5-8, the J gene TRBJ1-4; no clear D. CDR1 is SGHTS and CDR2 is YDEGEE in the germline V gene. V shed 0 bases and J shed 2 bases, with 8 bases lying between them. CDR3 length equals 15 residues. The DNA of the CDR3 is TGTGCCAGCAGCTTGGAAGGGAGGACTAATGAAAAACTGTTTTTT. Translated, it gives CASSLEGRTNEKLFF.

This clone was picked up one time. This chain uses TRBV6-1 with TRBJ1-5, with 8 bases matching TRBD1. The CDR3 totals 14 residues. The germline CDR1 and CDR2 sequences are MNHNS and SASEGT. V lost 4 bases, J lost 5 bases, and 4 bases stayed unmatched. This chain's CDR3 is CASSGAGGDQPQHF. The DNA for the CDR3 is TGTGCCAGCAGTGGGGCAGGGGGCGATCAGCCCCAGCATTTT.

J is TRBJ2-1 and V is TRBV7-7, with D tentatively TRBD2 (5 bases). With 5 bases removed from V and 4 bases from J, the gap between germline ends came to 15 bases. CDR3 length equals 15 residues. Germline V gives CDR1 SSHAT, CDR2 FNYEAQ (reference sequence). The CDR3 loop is CASSPERSTYNEQFF. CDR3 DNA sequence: TGTGCCAGCAGCCCCGAGCGGAGTACTTACAATGAGCAGTTCTTC. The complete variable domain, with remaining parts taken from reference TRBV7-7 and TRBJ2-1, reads GAGVSQSPRYKVTKRGQDVTLRCDPISSHATLYWYQQALGQGPEFLTYFNYEAQPDKSGLPSDRFSAERPEGSISTLTIQRTEQRDSAMYRCASSPERSTYNEQFFGPGTRLTVL.

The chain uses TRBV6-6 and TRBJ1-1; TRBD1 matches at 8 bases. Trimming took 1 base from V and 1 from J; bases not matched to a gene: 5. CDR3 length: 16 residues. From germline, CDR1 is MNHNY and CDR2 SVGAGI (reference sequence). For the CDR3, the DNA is TGTGCCAGCAGTTACTTGACAGGACAGGGGAACACTGAAGCTTTCTTT. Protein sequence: CASSYLTGQGNTEAFF.

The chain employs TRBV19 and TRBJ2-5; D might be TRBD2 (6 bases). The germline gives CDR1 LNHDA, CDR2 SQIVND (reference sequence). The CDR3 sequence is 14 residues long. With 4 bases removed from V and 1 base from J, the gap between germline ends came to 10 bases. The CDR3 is CASSTPGGQETQYF. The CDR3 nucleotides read TGTGCCAGTAGTACGCCCGGGGGCCAAGAGACCCAGTACTTC.

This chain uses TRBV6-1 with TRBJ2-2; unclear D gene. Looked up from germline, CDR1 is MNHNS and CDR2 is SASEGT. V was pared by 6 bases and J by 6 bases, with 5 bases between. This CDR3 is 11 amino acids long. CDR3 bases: TGTGCCAGCAGGTCCTCCGGGGAGCTGTTTTTT. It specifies CASRSSGELFF.

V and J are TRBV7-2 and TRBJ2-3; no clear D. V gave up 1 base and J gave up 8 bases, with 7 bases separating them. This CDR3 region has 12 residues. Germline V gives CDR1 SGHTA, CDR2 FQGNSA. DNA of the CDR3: TGTGCCAGCAGCTTAGTTGGCGGTACGCAGTATTTT. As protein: CASSLVGGTQYF.

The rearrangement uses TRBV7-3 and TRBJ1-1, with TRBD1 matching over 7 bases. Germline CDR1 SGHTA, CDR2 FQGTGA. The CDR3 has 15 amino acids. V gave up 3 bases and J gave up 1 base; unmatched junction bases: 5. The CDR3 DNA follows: TGTGCCAGCAGCTTGACCGGGACAGAGAACACTGAAGCTTTCTTT. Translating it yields CASSLTGTENTEAFF.

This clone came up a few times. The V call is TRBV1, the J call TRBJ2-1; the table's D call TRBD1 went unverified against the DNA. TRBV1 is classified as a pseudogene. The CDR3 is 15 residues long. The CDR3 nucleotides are TGCACCAGCAGCCATCAGGCAAGCTCCTACAATGAGCAGTTCTTC. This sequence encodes CTSSHQASSYNEQFF.

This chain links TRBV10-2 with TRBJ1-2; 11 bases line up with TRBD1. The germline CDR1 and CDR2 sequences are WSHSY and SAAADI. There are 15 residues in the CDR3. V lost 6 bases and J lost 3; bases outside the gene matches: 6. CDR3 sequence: CASRGGTGGYYGYTF. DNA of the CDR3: TGCGCCAGCAGAGGGGGGACAGGGGGTTACTATGGCTACACCTTC.

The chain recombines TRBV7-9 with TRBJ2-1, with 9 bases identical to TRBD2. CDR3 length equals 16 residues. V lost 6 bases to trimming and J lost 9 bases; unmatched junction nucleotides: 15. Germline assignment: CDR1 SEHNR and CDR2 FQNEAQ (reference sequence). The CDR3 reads CASRPGTSRGTGEQFF. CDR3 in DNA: TGTGCCAGCAGGCCCGGGACTAGCCGGGGCACAGGTGAGCAGTTCTTC.

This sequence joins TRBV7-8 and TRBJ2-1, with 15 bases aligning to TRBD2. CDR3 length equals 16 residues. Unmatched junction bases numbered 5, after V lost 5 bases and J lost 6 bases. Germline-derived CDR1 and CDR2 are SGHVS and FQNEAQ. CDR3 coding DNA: TGTGCCAGCAGCCTAATGGGACTAGCGGGAGGCAATGAGCAGTTCTTC. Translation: CASSLMGLAGGNEQFF.

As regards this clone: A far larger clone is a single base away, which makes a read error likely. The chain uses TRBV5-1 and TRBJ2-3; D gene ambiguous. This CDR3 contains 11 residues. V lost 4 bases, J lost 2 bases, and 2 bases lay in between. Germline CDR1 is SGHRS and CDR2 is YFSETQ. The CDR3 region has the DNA TGCGCCAGCAGCCTCACAGATACGCAGTATTTT. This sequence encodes CASSLTDTQYF.